The 2 T cell receptor beta chains in this list originate from one sample, sequenced in a study of post-analysis software for immune sequencing data. Overall study findings and caveats: About five TRBV segments, including TRBV5-6, TRBV5-1 and TRBV20-1, were more frequent in patients than controls.

Researchers reported that TCR beta cDNA libraries carried unique molecular identifiers. TCRdb re-derived calls from the PCR reads in MiXCR, one entry per CDR3 protein. The repertoire holds roughly 400,000 distinct CDR3 sequences, with 30% to 45% as singletons. Antigen specificity for these receptors is unknown. The sample taken for sequencing was blood. All receptors come from a girl aged 2-10 years with multiple sclerosis.

This clonotype showed up just a few times. The chain joins TRBV15 to TRBJ1-2; TRBD1 aligns across 8 bases. CDR1 and CDR2 (germline): LNHNV, YYDKDF (reference sequence). V trimming: 3 bases; J trimming: 4 bases; junction bases outside the gene matches: 7. The CDR3 runs 15 residues. CDR3 amino acids: CATSRTGDLGYGYTF. The DNA of the CDR3 is TGTGCCACCAGCAGGACAGGGGATCTAGGCTATGGCTACACCTTC. The full variable domain, its missing parts supplied by reference TRBV15 and TRBJ1-2, is DAMVIQNPRYQVTQFGKPVTLSCSQTLNHNVMYWYQQKSSQAPKLLFHYYDKDFNNEADTPDNFQSRRPNTSFCFLDIRSPGLGDTAMYLCATSRTGDLGYGYTFGSGTRLTVV.

This chain connects TRBV12-3 or TRBV12-4 to TRBJ1-2; no reliable D call. CDR3 length equals 14 residues. V was cut by 4 bases and J by 6 bases, with 15 bases left in between. CDR3 coding DNA: TGTGCCAGCAGTTCCCGACCGGGTACGCATGGCTACACCTTC. It encodes CASSSRPGTHGYTF.